This T cell receptor beta chain appears in the sequencing data of a study of regulatory T cells in long-lasting Graves disease. Deletions cut 1 base from V and 8 bases from J, with 11 bases between. Per the germline V gene, CDR1 is DFQATT and CDR2 is SNEGSKA (reference sequence). There are 13 residues in the CDR3. Notes on the study in general: Authors noted too few samples as a limitation.

iRepertoire HTBI primers and Arm-PCR of CDR3 regions built TCR beta libraries. TCRdb itself ran the multiplex PCR reads through MiXCR, one entry per CDR3 protein. The sample yields 400,000 to 500,000 distinct CDR3 sequences, around 14% seen once. Time point of the sample: newly diagnosed GD, antithyroid drugs for less than 3 months. The TCR library was made from RNA extracted from PBMCs. This clonotype occurred a few times. Its antigen is as yet unknown. This same sample was also part of a study on T cells in Graves' hyperthyroidism and ophthalmopathy. That work states: HTBI primers were used for first-round RT-PCR of the TCR CDR3.

Sequenced material: peripheral blood mononuclear cells (PBMCs), taken at new diagnosis, from a patient treated with antithyroid drugs. The chain links TRBV20-1 to TRBJ2-2; D ambiguous. The receptor was isolated from a woman aged 25 to 39 with Graves disease. The CDR3 DNA reads TGCAGTGCTAGAGTCCGCCACGGAGGGGAGCTGTTTTTT. This codes for CSARVRHGGELFF.